This entry lists 2 T cell receptor beta chains sequenced from one sample in a study of T cell responses to AZD1222 COVID-19 vaccine. Clones were sequenced by immunoSEQ multiplex PCR, and TCRdb holds only the in-frame ones, with some missing. This sample has roughly 120,000 clones, with approximately 90% found just once. Sequencing was performed on peripheral blood, taken on day 0 of AZD1222 vaccination. Source of these receptors: an adult in good health.

The V gene is TRBV7-3, the J gene TRBJ2-3; a weak D match, TRBD1 (6 bases). There are 15 residues in the CDR3. V was pared by 5 bases and J by 5 bases, with 17 bases between. CDR1 SGHTA and CDR2 FQGTGA come from the germline V gene. CDR3 sequence: CASSPSTGKLDTQYF. The CDR3 bases are TGTGCCAGCAGCCCCTCAACAGGGAAGTTAGATACGCAGTATTTT.

The chain employs TRBV7-9 and TRBJ1-2; D ambiguous. Between the trimmed V and J ends, which lost 5 bases and 2 bases, there was a span of 9 bases. The V gene's germline CDR1 is SEHNR and CDR2 FQNEAQ (reference sequence). The CDR3 has 13 residues. The CDR3 spells CASSPGWNYGYTF. For the CDR3, the DNA is TGTGCCAGCAGCCCGGGTTGGAACTATGGCTACACCTTC.